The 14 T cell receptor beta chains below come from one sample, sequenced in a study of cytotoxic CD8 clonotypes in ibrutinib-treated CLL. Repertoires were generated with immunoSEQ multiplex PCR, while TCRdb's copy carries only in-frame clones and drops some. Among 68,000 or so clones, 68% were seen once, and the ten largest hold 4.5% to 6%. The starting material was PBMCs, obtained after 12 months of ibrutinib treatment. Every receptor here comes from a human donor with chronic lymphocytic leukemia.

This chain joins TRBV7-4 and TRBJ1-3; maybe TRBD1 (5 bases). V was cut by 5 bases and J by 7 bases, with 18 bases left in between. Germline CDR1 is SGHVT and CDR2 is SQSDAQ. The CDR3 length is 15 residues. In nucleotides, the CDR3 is TGTGCCAGCAGCCTACAGGTTAGGCGGGCCAACACCATATATTTT. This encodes CASSLQVRRANTIYF.

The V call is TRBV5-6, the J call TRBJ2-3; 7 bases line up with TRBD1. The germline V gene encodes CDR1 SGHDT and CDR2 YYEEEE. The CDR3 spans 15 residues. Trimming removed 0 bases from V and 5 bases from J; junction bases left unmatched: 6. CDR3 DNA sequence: TGTGCCAGCAGCTTGGAGAGGGGGCCAGAAGATACGCAGTATTTT. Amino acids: CASSLERGPEDTQYF.

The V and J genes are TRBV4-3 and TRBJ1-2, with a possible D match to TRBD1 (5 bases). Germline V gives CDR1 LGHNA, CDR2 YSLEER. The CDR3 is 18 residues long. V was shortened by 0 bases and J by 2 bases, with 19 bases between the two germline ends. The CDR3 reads CASSQDAYQGSWNYGYTF. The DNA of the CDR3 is TGCGCCAGCAGCCAAGACGCATATCAGGGAAGTTGGAACTATGGCTACACCTTC.

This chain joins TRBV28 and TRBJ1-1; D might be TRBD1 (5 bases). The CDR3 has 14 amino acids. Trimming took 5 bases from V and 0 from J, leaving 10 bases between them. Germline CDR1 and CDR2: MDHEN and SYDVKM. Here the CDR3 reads CASSTAGLNTEAFF. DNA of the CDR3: TGTGCCAGCAGTACCGCGGGACTGAACACTGAAGCTTTCTTT.

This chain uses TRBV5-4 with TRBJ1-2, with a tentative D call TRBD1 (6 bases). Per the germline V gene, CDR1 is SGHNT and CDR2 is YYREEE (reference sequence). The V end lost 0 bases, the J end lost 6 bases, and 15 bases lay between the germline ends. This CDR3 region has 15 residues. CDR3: CASSLGPAGAHGYTF. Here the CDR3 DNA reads TGTGCCAGCAGCTTGGGGCCCGCAGGGGCCCATGGCTACACCTTC.

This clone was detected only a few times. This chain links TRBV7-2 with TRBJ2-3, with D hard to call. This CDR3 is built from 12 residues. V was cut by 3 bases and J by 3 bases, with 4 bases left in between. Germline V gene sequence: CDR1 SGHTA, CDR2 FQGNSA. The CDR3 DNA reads TGTGCCAGCAGCTTCTTAACAGATACGCAGTATTTT. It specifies CASSFLTDTQYF.

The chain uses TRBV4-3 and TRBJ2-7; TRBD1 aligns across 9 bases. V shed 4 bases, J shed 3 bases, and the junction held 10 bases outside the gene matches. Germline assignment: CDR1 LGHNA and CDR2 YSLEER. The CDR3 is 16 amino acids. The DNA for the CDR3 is TGCGCCAGCAGCCCCTCCGGGGGGACAGGGCTCTACGAGCAGTACTTC. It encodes CASSPSGGTGLYEQYF.

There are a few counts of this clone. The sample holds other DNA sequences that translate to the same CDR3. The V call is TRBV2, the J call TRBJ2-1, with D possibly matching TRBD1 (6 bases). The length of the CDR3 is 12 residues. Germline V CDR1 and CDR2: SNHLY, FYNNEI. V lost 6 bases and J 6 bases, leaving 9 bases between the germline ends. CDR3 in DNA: TGTGCCAGCAGCACAGGGTTCAATGAGCAGTTCTTC. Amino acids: CASSTGFNEQFF. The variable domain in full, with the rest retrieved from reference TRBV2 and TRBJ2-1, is EPEVTQTPSHQVTQMGQEVILRCVPISNHLYFYWYRQILGQKVEFLVSFYNNEISEKSEIFDDQFSVERPDGSNFTLKIRSTKLEDSAMYFCASSTGFNEQFFGPGTRLTVL.

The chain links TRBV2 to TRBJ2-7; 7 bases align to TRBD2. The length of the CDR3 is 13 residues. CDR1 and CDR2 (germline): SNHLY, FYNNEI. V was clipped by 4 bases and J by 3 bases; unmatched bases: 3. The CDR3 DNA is TGTGCCAGCAGTGTAGGCGGGGGCTACGAGCAGTACTTC. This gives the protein CASSVGGGYEQYF.

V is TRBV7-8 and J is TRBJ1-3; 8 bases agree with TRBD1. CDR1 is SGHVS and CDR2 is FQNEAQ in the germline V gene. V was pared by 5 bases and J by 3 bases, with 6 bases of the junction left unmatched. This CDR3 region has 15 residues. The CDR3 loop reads CASSPLGQDGNTIYF. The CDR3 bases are TGTGCCAGCAGCCCGTTGGGACAGGATGGAAACACCATATATTTT.

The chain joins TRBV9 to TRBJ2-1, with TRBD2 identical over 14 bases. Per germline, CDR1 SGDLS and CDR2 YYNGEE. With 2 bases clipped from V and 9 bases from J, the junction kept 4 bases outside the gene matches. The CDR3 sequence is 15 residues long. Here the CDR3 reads CASSVVTSGGGEQFF. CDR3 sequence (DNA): TGTGCCAGCAGCGTCGTGACTAGCGGGGGGGGTGAGCAGTTCTTC.

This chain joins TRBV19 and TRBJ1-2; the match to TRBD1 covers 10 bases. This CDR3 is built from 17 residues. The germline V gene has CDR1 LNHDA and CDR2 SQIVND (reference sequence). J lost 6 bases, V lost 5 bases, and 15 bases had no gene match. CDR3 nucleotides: TGTGCCAGTAGTCCGAGAACCTGGGACAGGGGAGGGAATGGCTACACCTTC. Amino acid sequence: CASSPRTWDRGGNGYTF.

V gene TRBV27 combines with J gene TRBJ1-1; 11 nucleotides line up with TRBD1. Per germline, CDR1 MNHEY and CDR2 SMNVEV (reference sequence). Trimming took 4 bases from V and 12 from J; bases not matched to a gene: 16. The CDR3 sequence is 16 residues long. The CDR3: CASSSWTGGAGGLTFF. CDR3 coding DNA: TGTGCCAGCAGTTCCTGGACAGGGGGCGCGGGAGGGTTGACTTTCTTT.

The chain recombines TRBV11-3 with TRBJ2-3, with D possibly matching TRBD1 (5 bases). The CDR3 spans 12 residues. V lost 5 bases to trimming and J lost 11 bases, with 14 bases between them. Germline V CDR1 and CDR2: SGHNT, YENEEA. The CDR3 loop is CASSLTGPQQYF. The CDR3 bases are TGTGCCAGCAGCCTAACAGGACCCCAGCAGTATTTT.